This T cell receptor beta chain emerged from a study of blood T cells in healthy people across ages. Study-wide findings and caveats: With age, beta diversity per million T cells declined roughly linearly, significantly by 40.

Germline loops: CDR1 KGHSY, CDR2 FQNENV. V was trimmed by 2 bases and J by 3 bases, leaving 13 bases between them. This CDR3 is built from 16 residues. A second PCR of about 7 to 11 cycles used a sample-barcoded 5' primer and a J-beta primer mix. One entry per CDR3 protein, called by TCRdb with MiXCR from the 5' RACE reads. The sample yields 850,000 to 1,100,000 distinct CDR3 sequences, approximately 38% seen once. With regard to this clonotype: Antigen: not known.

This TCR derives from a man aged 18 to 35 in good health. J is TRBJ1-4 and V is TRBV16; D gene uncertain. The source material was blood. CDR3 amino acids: CASSQNSAWANEKLFF. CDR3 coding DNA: TGTGCCAGCAGCCAAAATTCAGCGTGGGCTAATGAAAAACTGTTTTTT.